The source of this T cell receptor (beta chain) is a study of monozygotic twins with inflammatory bowel disease. The germline V gene encodes CDR1 DFQATT and CDR2 SNEGSKA (reference sequence). This CDR3 region has 16 residues. TCRdb reprocessed the 5' RACE reads, with one entry per CDR3 protein and no DNA. This sample contains around 99,000 distinct CDR3 sequences. J is TRBJ1-6 and V is TRBV20-1; checking the TCRdb D call of TRBD1 is not possible without DNA. The sequence came from a human donor with ulcerative colitis or Crohn's disease, or a healthy co-twin of an affected twin (not recorded which). Sequencing input: blood. Here the CDR3 reads CSATPQGDPYNSPLHF.